A single sample gave rise to the 30 T cell receptor beta chains below, sequenced in a study of Ad26.COV2.S vaccination and SARS-CoV-2 variants. TCRdb's table, derived via immunoSEQ multiplex PCR, lists solely in-frame clones and lacks some. Found here are fewer than 900,000 clones, around 89% of them singletons; the top ten hold around 1.4%. As to treatment: about 20 received Ad26.COV2.S at low or high dose, single or two shots; 5 received placebo; per-sample allocation not given. Sample collection was performed on day 63 after the first vaccine or placebo injection. The sample in question was peripheral blood, obtained in a trial of Ad26.COV2.S vaccine versus placebo. Receptor source: a person aged 18-60 years who received the Ad26.COV2.S COVID-19 vaccine or a placebo.

The chain couples TRBV6-2 or TRBV6-3 to TRBJ2-1; 12 nucleotides match TRBD2. Germline V gene lookup returns CDR1 MNHEY and CDR2 SVGEGT. This CDR3 has 15 amino acids. The ends lost 2 bases at V and 8 bases at J; junction bases unmatched: 4. The CDR3 is CASSYGASGGDEQFF. Written as DNA, the CDR3 is TGTGCCAGCAGTTACGGCGCTAGCGGGGGGGATGAGCAGTTCTTC.

The chain recombines TRBV9 with TRBJ2-3; TRBD2 is a possible D gene (5 bases). Germline V gene lookup returns CDR1 SGDLS and CDR2 YYNGEE. The CDR3 extends over 16 amino acids. V was trimmed by 0 bases and J by 4 bases, leaving 15 bases between them. CDR3 amino acids: CASSVAGSIWADTQYF. CDR3 sequence (DNA): TGTGCCAGCAGCGTAGCTGGGAGTATTTGGGCAGATACGCAGTATTTT.

The V gene is TRBV19, the J gene TRBJ2-3; 8 bases align to TRBD2. With V trimmed by 5 bases and J by 2 bases, 6 bases remained unmatched. The CDR3 contains 15 residues. Germline CDR1 LNHDA, CDR2 SQIVND (reference sequence). This CDR3 is CASSLPAGATDTQYF. As DNA, the CDR3 is TGTGCCAGTAGTCTCCCAGCGGGGGCCACAGATACGCAGTATTTT. The whole variable domain, remainder taken from reference TRBV19 and TRBJ2-3, is DGGITQSPKYLFRKEGQNVTLSCEQNLNHDAMYWYRQDPGQGLRLIYYSQIVNDFQKGDIAEGYSVSREKKESFPLTVTSAQKNPTAFYLCASSLPAGATDTQYFGPGTRLTVL.

Comments on this clone: The sample carries other DNA sequences with the same CDR3. This rearrangement joins TRBV7-2 to TRBJ2-7; 12 bases fit TRBD1. Germline assignment: CDR1 SGHTA and CDR2 FQGNSA. J gave up 4 bases and V 5 bases, and 6 bases lay outside the gene matches. The CDR3 is 15 amino acids. The CDR3 reads CASSPGTGGGYEQYF. DNA of the CDR3: TGTGCCAGCAGCCCTGGGACAGGGGGCGGGTACGAGCAGTACTTC.

The CDR3 sequence is CATSDLGGFGREKLFF. DNA for the CDR3: TGTGCCACCAGTGATTTGGGGGGGTTTGGTAGGGAAAAACTGTTTTTT. J is TRBJ1-4 and V is TRBV24-1; a possible D gene is TRBD1 (5 bases). CDR1 KGHDR and CDR2 SFDVKD come from the germline V gene. The ends were cut back, 0 bases at V and 8 bases at J, with 15 bases in the middle. This CDR3 region has 16 residues.

This chain links TRBV4-3 with TRBJ2-5; D is perhaps TRBD1 (5 bases). The V end was cut by 0 bases, the J end by 5 bases, with 19 bases between. The CDR3 has 17 amino acids. The germline gives CDR1 LGHNA, CDR2 YSLEER. This chain's CDR3 is CASSQELQFSGLETQYF. The CDR3 coding sequence is TGCGCCAGCAGCCAAGAACTCCAGTTTTCAGGGCTTGAGACCCAGTACTTC.

This clone was recorded only once. The chain uses TRBV5-1 and TRBJ2-5, with 8 positions matching TRBD1. This CDR3 contains 17 residues. Trimming removed 1 base from V and 5 bases from J; junction bases left unmatched: 13. CDR1 is SGHRS and CDR2 is YFSETQ in the germline V gene. The CDR3 protein is CASSLLGYQGAWETQYF. Here the CDR3 DNA reads TGCGCCAGCAGCTTGTTGGGTTACCAGGGGGCCTGGGAGACCCAGTACTTC.

This chain links TRBV6-5 with TRBJ1-1, with TRBD1 matching 8 bases. The ends lost 7 bases at V and 1 base at J; junction bases unmatched: 2. This CDR3 region has 13 residues. Per germline, CDR1 MNHEY and CDR2 SVGAGI. CDR3 sequence reads: CASTGQGNTEAFF. The CDR3 nucleotides read TGTGCCAGCACCGGACAGGGGAACACTGAAGCTTTCTTT.

This clone was observed a few times. The genes are TRBV7-9 and TRBJ2-7; maybe TRBD1 (5 bases). This CDR3 region has 12 residues. Per germline, CDR1 SEHNR and CDR2 FQNEAQ (reference sequence). V lost 7 bases, J lost 7 bases, and 14 bases lay in between. CDR3 in DNA: TGTGCCAGCACCCCGGTTTCAGGGGAGCAGTACTTC. Its translation: CASTPVSGEQYF.

This sequence joins TRBV30 and TRBJ1-2, with 9 nucleotides matching TRBD1. The V segment lost 5 bases and the J segment 3 bases; nucleotides outside the gene matches: 10. CDR3 size: 15 residues. The germline V gene encodes CDR1 GTSNPN and CDR2 SVGIG (reference sequence). The CDR3 nucleotides read TGTGCCTGGGATAACAGGGGGCTGGGGTACTATGGCTACACCTTC. Protein product: CAWDNRGLGYYGYTF.

The V gene is TRBV27, the J gene TRBJ2-7; 8 bases fit TRBD2. Germline lookup yields CDR1 MNHEY and CDR2 SMNVEV (reference sequence). The CDR3 sequence is 14 residues long. The V segment lost 4 bases and the J segment 3 bases; nucleotides outside the gene matches: 5. The CDR3 here is CASSYIAGRYEQYF. The CDR3 DNA is TGTGCCAGCAGTTATATAGCGGGACGCTACGAGCAGTACTTC.

The chain joins TRBV5-1 to TRBJ1-2, with 7 bases lining up with TRBD1. Germline CDR1 reads SGHRS; CDR2 reads YFSETQ. This CDR3 contains 14 residues. V trimming: 4 bases; J trimming: 13 bases; junction bases outside the gene matches: 16. Here the CDR3 reads CASSATGTAGVGTF. CDR3 DNA: TGCGCCAGCAGCGCGACCGGGACAGCCGGAGTCGGCACCTTC.

The J gene is TRBJ2-7, the V gene TRBV9, with 8 bases that match TRBD1. Germline lookup yields CDR1 SGDLS and CDR2 YYNGEE. The CDR3 sequence is 16 residues long. Trimming at V came to 4 bases and at J to 2 bases, leaving 11 bases not matched to a gene. CDR3 sequence reads: CASSPRTGTGPYEQYF. CDR3 nucleotides: TGTGCCAGCAGCCCAAGAACCGGGACAGGCCCCTACGAGCAGTACTTC.

The genes are TRBV5-1 and TRBJ2-7, with 8 positions matching TRBD2. The germline gives CDR1 SGHRS, CDR2 YFSETQ. After removal of 2 bases from V and 2 bases from J, the junction contained 6 bases not matched to a gene. CDR3 size: 15 residues. CDR3 sequence: CASSLGLADTYEQYF. CDR3 nucleotides: TGCGCCAGCAGCTTAGGACTAGCTGATACCTACGAGCAGTACTTC.

Details on this clone: Other DNA sequences in the same sample also yield this CDR3. The V call is TRBV2, the J call TRBJ1-5; no clear D. From germline, CDR1 is SNHLY and CDR2 FYNNEI. This CDR3 comprises 13 residues. V was clipped by 6 bases and J by 0 bases, with 6 bases between them. CDR3 DNA: TGTGCCAGCAGCCTTTATAGCAATCAGCCCCAGCATTTT. It yields the protein CASSLYSNQPQHF.

The chain links TRBV6-2 or TRBV6-3 to TRBJ2-3, with 12 nucleotides matching TRBD2. Trimming at V came to 6 bases and at J to 4 bases, leaving 11 bases not matched to a gene. The CDR3 spans 17 residues. Germline loops: CDR1 MNHEY, CDR2 SVGEGT. CDR3: CASSRRLAGDMADTQYF. CDR3 bases: TGTGCCAGCAGCCGCCGACTAGCGGGGGATATGGCAGATACGCAGTATTTT.

The chain joins TRBV6-5 to TRBJ1-5; possibly TRBD1 for D (5 bases). This CDR3 is built from 14 residues. Trimming left V 6 bases short and J 4 bases short, with 13 bases between. Germline loops: CDR1 MNHEY, CDR2 SVGAGI. The CDR3 is CASSRGAGNQPQHF. DNA for the CDR3: TGTGCCAGCAGCAGAGGTGCAGGGAATCAGCCCCAGCATTTT.

This chain links TRBV7-9 with TRBJ2-7, with 9 positions matching TRBD2. V was pared by 1 base and J by 2 bases, with 3 bases of the junction left unmatched. Germline loops: CDR1 SEHNR, CDR2 FQNEAQ (reference sequence). The CDR3 is made up of 15 amino acids. CDR3 DNA sequence: TGTGCCAGCAGCTTAGGTGGACTAGCGACCTACGAGCAGTACTTC. Its translation: CASSLGGLATYEQYF.

The chain has TRBV19 and TRBJ2-5; 11 bases line up with TRBD1. Germline CDR1 is LNHDA and CDR2 is SQIVND (reference sequence). CDR3 size: 14 residues. After removal of 6 bases from V and 2 bases from J, the junction contained 2 bases not matched to a gene. As DNA, the CDR3 is TGTGCCAGTAGGGACAGGGGGCAACAAGAGACCCAGTACTTC. Amino acids: CASRDRGQQETQYF.

The chain couples TRBV13 to TRBJ1-6; no clear D gene. The length of the CDR3 is 19 residues. The V end was cut by 2 bases, the J end by 8 bases, with 25 bases between. Germline V gene sequence: CDR1 PRHDT, CDR2 FYEKMQ (reference sequence). CDR3 in DNA: TGTGCCAGCAGCTTATCGGCGGATATTGGCTTCCCATTAGATTCACCCCTCCACTTT. Translation: CASSLSADIGFPLDSPLHF.

A single count supports this clone. V usage is TRBV18 and J usage is TRBJ1-1; maybe TRBD1 (5 bases). V was trimmed by 4 bases and J by 3 bases, leaving 9 bases between them. This CDR3 spans 13 amino acids. Germline assignment: CDR1 KGHSH and CDR2 LQKENI. CDR3 bases: TGTGCCAGCTCACTGGGGGAGGACACTGAAGCTTTCTTT. This sequence encodes CASSLGEDTEAFF.

This chain uses TRBV27 with TRBJ2-1; no clear D gene. Trimming took off 2 bases at V and 4 bases at J, with 12 bases between the two ends. CDR3 size: 15 residues. The germline gives CDR1 MNHEY, CDR2 SMNVEV (reference sequence). CDR3 region: CASSLKWAIYNEQFF. The CDR3 DNA reads TGTGCCAGCAGTTTAAAATGGGCGATTTACAATGAGCAGTTCTTC.

The chain uses TRBV2 and TRBJ2-3; 8 bases are a match to TRBD2. The CDR3 is 16 residues long. The junction had 11 bases not matched to a gene; V was cut back by 6 bases and J by 3 bases. Looked up from germline, CDR1 is SNHLY and CDR2 is FYNNEI. The CDR3 reads CASRLGAGGGTDTQYF. The CDR3 bases are TGTGCCAGCAGGCTAGGGGCGGGAGGAGGGACAGATACGCAGTATTTT.

The rearrangement uses TRBV7-2 and TRBJ1-5; unclear D gene. CDR3 length: 14 residues. The germline V gene encodes CDR1 SGHTA and CDR2 FQGNSA. V dropped 1 base and J dropped 6 bases, with 10 bases sitting between them. The CDR3 is CASSLGGEGQPQHF. The CDR3 DNA follows: TGTGCCAGCAGCTTAGGAGGCGAGGGTCAGCCCCAGCATTTT.

The chain recombines TRBV7-9 with TRBJ2-2; a weak D match, TRBD2 (6 bases). The CDR3 has 17 amino acids. The germline V and J ends were trimmed by 5 bases and 7 bases, with 23 bases remaining between them. Germline CDR1 reads SEHNR; CDR2 reads FQNEAQ (reference sequence). CDR3: CASSPLMGELALGELFF. The CDR3 region has the DNA TGTGCCAGCAGCCCCTTAATGGGGGAACTAGCACTCGGGGAGCTGTTTTTT.

This chain joins TRBV25-1 and TRBJ2-2, with TRBD2 matching over 8 bases. In germline, CDR1 is MGHDK, CDR2 SYGVNS. The J segment lost 4 bases and the V segment lost 10 bases, leaving 8 bases of the junction unmatched. This CDR3 region has 14 residues. CDR3 sequence reads: CATAGLDPTGELFF. The DNA of the CDR3 is TGTGCCACCGCGGGACTAGACCCCACCGGGGAGCTGTTTTTT.

This chain uses TRBV13 with TRBJ1-4; D is possibly TRBD1 (6 bases). V was trimmed by 5 bases and J by 5 bases, leaving 9 bases between them. The CDR3 loop spans 13 amino acids. Germline V CDR1 and CDR2: PRHDT, FYEKMQ (reference sequence). CDR3 residues: CASSLGQNEKLFF. The DNA of the CDR3 is TGTGCCAGCAGCCTCGGACAGAATGAAAAACTGTTTTTT.

This clone was detected a few times. The chain carries TRBV7-9 and TRBJ2-4; no reliable D call. CDR1 and CDR2 (germline): SEHNR, FQNEAQ (reference sequence). Trimming stripped 4 bases from V and 7 bases from J, with 5 bases between. The CDR3 has 11 residues. The CDR3 loop is CASSSGNIQYF. Written as DNA, the CDR3 is TGTGCCAGCAGCTCCGGGAACATTCAGTACTTC.

The chain combines TRBV6-1 with TRBJ1-6, with TRBD1 as a possible D gene (6 bases). V lost 1 base to trimming and J lost 9 bases, with 10 bases between them. This CDR3 is 14 amino acids long. Per the germline V gene, CDR1 is MNHNS and CDR2 is SASEGT. The CDR3 DNA follows: TGTGCCAGCAGTGAAGGGGGGGGCAGTTCACCCCTCCACTTT. Translated: CASSEGGGSSPLHF.

The chain has TRBV5-6 and TRBJ1-2; the match to TRBD1 covers 12 bases. V gave up 5 bases and J gave up 5 bases; unmatched junction bases: 4. Germline CDR1 is SGHDT and CDR2 is YYEEEE. The CDR3 extends over 14 amino acids. CDR3 sequence (DNA): TGTGCCAGCAGGGGACAGGGGGCACGGTATGGCTACACCTTC. Its protein is CASRGQGARYGYTF.